The 10 T cell receptor beta chains in this list originate from one sample, sequenced in a study of tumor and adjacent non-tumor tissue in lung cancer. The library came from three nested PCR rounds adapted from ARM-PCR protocols. TCRdb itself ran the multiplex PCR reads through MiXCR, one entry per CDR3 protein. The data contain just over 200,000 distinct CDR3 sequences, less than 80% of them seen just once; the ten biggest clones take up about 25%. The template was RNA from unsorted bulk tissue. Sequenced input: lung tumor tissue. The receptors derive from a man in his sixties with non-small cell lung cancer.

Regarding this clonotype: The junction does not match germline at one end; this may be a read error. The chain combines TRBV28 with TRBJ2-1; 7 bases map to TRBD2. The CDR3 is made up of 13 amino acids. Germline lookup yields CDR1 MDHEN and CDR2 SYDVKM. The CDR3 loop reads CASSSTSYSEQFF. In DNA form, the CDR3 reads TGTGCCAGCAGTTCGACTAGCTACAGTGAGCAGTTCTTC.

The chain combines TRBV5-1 with TRBJ2-3; tentative D call: TRBD2 (7 bases). The germline CDR1 and CDR2 sequences are SGHRS and YFSETQ. V was cut by 6 bases and J by 6 bases, with 20 bases left in between. The CDR3 is 15 residues long. The CDR3 spells CASKRLGGHQDTQYF. The CDR3 nucleotides are TGCGCCAGCAAGAGGCTCGGGGGGCACCAGGATACGCAGTATTTT.

Concerning this clonotype itself: A junction end diverges from the germline sequence, so it may reflect a read error. The chain links TRBV30 to TRBJ2-3; 7 bases map to TRBD1. The CDR3 spans 16 residues. The germline V gene encodes CDR1 GTSNPN and CDR2 SVGIG (reference sequence). In DNA form, the CDR3 reads TGTGCCTGGAGTGCAAACAGGGGATATCGTACAGATACGAAGTATTTT. It translates to CAWSANRGYRTDTKYF.

This chain joins TRBV29-1 and TRBJ1-6, with D tentatively TRBD1 (5 bases). CDR1 and CDR2 from the germline V gene are SQVTM and ANQGSEA. V gave up 6 bases and J gave up 7 bases, with 19 bases separating them. This CDR3 is 15 amino acids long. This CDR3 is CSVTLWGTGNSPLHF. The CDR3 DNA reads as TGCAGCGTCACATTGTGGGGGACCGGGAATTCACCCCTCCACTTT.

Concerning this clonotype: The junction departs from germline at one end; a sequencing error may be responsible. V usage is TRBV11-2 and J usage is TRBJ2-2; possibly TRBD2 for D (5 bases). The germline V gene has CDR1 SGHAT and CDR2 FQNNGV. This CDR3 has 14 amino acids. CDR3 coding DNA: TGTGCCAGCAGCGTAGACGGAATCACCGGGGAGCAGTTTTTT. Protein product: CASSVDGITGEQFF.

The rearrangement uses TRBV20-1 and TRBJ1-5; 8 bases map to TRBD1. The DNA end is a closer match to TRBJ2-3, so the J assignment may be wrong. From germline, CDR1 is DFQATT and CDR2 SNEGSKA (reference sequence). The CDR3 is 13 residues long. The CDR3 sequence is CSALRGPNQPQYF. Here the CDR3 DNA reads TGCAGTGCCCTCAGGGGGCCGAATCAGCCCCAGTATTTT.

The gene calls are TRBV4-1 and TRBJ2-1; D gene unclear. This CDR3 region has 14 residues. Trimming pared 4 bases from V and 4 bases from J, leaving 11 bases between. The germline CDR1 and CDR2 sequences are MGHRA and YSYEKL. The CDR3 nucleotides read TGCGCCAGCAGCCGAGAGGTCTTATACAATGAGCAGTTCTTC. Residues: CASSREVLYNEQFF.

This clonotype was counted once. A much more abundant neighbour one base away suggests this may be a read error. The rearrangement links TRBV29-1 to TRBJ1-1, with D perhaps matching TRBD1 (6 bases). The CDR3 extends over 14 amino acids. CDR1 and CDR2 from the germline V gene are SQVTM and ANQGSEA. The CDR3 reads CSTVRGSQFHEAIF. The DNA of the CDR3 is TGCAGCACTGTGAGGGGGAGCCAATTTCATGAAGCTATCTTT.

Of note for this clonotype: One end of the junction is discordant with germline, which a read error may explain. V gene TRBV28 combines with J gene TRBJ2-7; D is possibly TRBD2 (6 bases). CDR3 length: 13 amino acids. Germline CDR1 and CDR2: MDHEN and SYDVKM. This CDR3 reads CVSSLAGPYEQYF. Written as DNA, the CDR3 is TGTGTCAGCAGTTTGGCGGGGCCCTACGAGCAGTACTTC.

The rearrangement joins TRBV11-3 to TRBJ2-1; 8 bases line up with TRBD2. The V gene end was trimmed by 7 bases and the J gene end by 8 bases; junction bases not matched to a gene: 10. The CDR3 is made up of 14 amino acids. Germline CDR1 SGHNT, CDR2 YENEEA. The CDR3 bases are TGTGCCAGCAATCGTTCTAGCGGGTACGATGAGCAGTTCTTC. Translated, it gives CASNRSSGYDEQFF.